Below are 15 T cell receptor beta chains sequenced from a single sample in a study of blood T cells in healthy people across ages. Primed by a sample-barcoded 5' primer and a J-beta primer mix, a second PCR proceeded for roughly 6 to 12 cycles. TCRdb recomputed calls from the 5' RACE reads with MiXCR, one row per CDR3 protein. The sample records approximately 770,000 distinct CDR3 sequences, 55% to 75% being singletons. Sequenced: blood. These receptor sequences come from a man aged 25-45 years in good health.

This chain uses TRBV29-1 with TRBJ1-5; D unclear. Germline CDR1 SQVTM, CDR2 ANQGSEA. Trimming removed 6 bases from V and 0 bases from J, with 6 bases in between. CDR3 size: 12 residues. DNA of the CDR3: TGCAGCGTCGCATATAGCAATCAGCCCCAGCATTTT. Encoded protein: CSVAYSNQPQHF.

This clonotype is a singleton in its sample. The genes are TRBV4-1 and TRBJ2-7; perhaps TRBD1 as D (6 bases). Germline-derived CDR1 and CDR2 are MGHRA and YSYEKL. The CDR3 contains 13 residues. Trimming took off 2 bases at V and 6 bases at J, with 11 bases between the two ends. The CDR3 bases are TGCGCCAGCAGCCAACCCCAGGGGTTCGAGCAGTACTTC. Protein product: CASSQPQGFEQYF.

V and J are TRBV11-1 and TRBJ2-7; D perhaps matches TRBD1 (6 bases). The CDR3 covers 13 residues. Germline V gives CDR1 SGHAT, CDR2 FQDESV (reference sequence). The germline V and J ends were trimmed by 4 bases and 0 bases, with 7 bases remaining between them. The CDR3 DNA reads TGTGCCAGCAGCTGGGGACACTCCTACGAGCAGTACTTC. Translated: CASSWGHSYEQYF.

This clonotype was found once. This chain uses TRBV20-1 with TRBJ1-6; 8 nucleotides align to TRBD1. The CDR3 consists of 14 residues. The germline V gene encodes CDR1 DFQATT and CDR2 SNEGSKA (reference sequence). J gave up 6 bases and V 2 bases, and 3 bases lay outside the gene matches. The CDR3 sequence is CSARQGARNSPLHF. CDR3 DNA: TGCAGTGCTAGACAGGGGGCGCGTAATTCACCCCTCCACTTT.

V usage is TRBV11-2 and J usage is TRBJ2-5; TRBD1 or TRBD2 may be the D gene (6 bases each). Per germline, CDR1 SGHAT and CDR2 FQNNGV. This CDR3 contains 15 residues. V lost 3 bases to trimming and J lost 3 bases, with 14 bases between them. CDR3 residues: CASSFINGGKETQYF. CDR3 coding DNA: TGTGCCAGCAGCTTCATTAACGGGGGCAAAGAGACCCAGTACTTC.

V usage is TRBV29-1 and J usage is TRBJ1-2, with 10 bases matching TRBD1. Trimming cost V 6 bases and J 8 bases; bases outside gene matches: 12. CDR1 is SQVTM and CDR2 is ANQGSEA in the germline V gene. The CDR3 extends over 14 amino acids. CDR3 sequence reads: CSVPSGQGMSGYTF. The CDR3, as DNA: TGCAGCGTGCCTTCGGGACAGGGGATGAGCGGCTACACCTTC.

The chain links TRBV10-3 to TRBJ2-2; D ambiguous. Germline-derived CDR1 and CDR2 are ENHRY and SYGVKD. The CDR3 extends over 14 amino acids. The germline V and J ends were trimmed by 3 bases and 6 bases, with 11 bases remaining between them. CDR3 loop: CAISDQSVAGELFF. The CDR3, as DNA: TGTGCCATCAGTGATCAGAGCGTGGCCGGGGAGCTGTTTTTT.

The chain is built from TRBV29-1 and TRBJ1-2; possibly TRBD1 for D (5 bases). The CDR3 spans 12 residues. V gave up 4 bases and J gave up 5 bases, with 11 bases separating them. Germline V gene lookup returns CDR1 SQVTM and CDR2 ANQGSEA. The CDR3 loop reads CSVAGGSYGYTF. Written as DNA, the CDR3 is TGCAGCGTTGCGGGGGGAAGTTATGGCTACACCTTC.

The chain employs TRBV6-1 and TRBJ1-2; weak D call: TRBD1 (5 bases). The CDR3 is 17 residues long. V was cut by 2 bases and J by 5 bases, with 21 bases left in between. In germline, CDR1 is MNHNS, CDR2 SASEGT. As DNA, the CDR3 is TGTGCCAGCAGTGAAATATCGAGACAGACGTATTTTTATGGCTACACCTTC. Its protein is CASSEISRQTYFYGYTF.

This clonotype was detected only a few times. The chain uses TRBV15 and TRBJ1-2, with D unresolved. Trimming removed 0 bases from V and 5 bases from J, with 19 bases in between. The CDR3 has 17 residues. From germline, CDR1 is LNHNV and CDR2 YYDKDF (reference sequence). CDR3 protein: CATSRDLVLSFGYGYTF. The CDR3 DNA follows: TGTGCCACCAGCAGAGATTTGGTTTTGTCTTTTGGATATGGCTACACCTTC.

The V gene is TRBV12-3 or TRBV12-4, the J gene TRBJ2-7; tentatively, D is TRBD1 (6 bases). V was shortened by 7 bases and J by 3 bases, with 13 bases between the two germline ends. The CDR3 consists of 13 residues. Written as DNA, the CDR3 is TGTGCCAGCACTCGGGACACCAACTACGAGCAGTACTTC. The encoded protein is CASTRDTNYEQYF.

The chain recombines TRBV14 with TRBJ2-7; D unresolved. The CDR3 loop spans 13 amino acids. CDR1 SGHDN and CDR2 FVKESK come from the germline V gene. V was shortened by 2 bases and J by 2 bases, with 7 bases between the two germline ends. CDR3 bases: TGTGCCAGCAGCCAACCGCAGACCTACGAGCAGTACTTC. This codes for CASSQPQTYEQYF.

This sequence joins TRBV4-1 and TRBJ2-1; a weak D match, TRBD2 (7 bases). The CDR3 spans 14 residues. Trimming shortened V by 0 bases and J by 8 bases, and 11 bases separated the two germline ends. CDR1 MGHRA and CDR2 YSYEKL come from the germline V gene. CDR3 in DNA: TGCGCCAGCAGCCAAGAAGTGCGGGGGCATGAGCAGTTCTTC. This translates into CASSQEVRGHEQFF.

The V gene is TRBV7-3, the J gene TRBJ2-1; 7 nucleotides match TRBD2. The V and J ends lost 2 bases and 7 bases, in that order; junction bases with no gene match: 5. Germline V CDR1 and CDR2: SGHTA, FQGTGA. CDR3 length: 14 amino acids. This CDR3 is CASSLAGAANEQFF. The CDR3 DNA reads TGTGCCAGCAGCTTAGCGGGAGCCGCGAATGAGCAGTTCTTC. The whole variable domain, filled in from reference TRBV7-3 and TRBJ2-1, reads GAGVSQTPSNKVTEKGKYVELRCDPISGHTALYWYRQSLGQGPEFLIYFQGTGAADDSGLPNDRFFAVRPEGSVSTLKIQRTERGDSAVYLCASSLAGAANEQFFGPGTRLTVL.

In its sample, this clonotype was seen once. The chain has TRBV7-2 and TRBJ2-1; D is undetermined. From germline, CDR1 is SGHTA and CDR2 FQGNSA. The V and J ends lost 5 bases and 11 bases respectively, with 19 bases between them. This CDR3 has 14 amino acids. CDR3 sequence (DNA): TGTGCCAGCAGCCCAAGACCCAGTGGTGAGAAGCAGTTCTTC. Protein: CASSPRPSGEKQFF.